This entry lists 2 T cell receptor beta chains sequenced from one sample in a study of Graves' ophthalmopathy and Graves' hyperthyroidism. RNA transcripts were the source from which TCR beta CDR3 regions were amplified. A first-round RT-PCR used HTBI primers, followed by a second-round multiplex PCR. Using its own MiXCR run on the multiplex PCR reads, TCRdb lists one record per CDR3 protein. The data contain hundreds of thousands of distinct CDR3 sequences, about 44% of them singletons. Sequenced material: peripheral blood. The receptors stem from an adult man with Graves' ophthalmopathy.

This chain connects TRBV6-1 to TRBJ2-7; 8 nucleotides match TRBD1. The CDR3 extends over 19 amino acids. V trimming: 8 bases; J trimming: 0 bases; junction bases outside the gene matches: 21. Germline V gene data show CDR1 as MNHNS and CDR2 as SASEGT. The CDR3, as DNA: TGTGCCAGCCGGATGCGGCCGACAGGGGCCTCTAGCGCCTCCTACGAGCAGTACTTC. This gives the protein CASRMRPTGASSASYEQYF.

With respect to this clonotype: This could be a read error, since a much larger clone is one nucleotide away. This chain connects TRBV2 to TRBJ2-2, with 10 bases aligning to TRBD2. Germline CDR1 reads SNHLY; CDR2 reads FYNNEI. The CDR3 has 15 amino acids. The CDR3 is CTSLTGTSASGELFF. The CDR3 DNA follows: TGTACCAGCCTAACCGGGACTAGCGCTAGCGGGGAGCTGTTTTTT.